The 5 T cell receptor beta chains below come from one sample, sequenced in a study of T cells in Graves' hyperthyroidism and ophthalmopathy. Amplified regions were TCR beta CDR3 sequences from RNA transcripts. During a first-round RT-PCR of the TCR CDR3, the HTBI primer set was used. Each CDR3 protein gets one entry after TCRdb re-called the multiplex PCR reads with MiXCR. The sample includes some 740,000 distinct CDR3 sequences, 12% to 15% of them seen just once. Sample: blood. The receptors shown here come from a young woman with Graves' hyperthyroidism.

This clonotype showed up just a few times. The V and J genes are TRBV15 and TRBJ2-7, with D unresolved. The CDR3 length is 13 residues. Trimming took off 0 bases at V and 6 bases at J, with 9 bases between the two ends. Per the germline V gene, CDR1 is LNHNV and CDR2 is YYDKDF (reference sequence). CDR3 sequence (DNA): TGTGCCACCAGCAGAGATCAGGCCGGCGAGCAGTACTTC. This codes for CATSRDQAGEQYF.

The rearrangement links TRBV30 to TRBJ1-1; D gene unclear. The V gene's germline CDR1 is GTSNPN and CDR2 SVGIG (reference sequence). CDR3 size: 13 residues. Trimming pared 3 bases from V and 6 bases from J, leaving 14 bases between. The CDR3 protein is CAWSRAQGSEAFF. DNA of the CDR3: TGTGCCTGGAGCCGCGCTCAAGGCTCTGAAGCTTTCTTT.

This clonotype was detected ten times or more. The chain recombines TRBV24-1 with TRBJ2-3; tentative D call: TRBD1 (6 bases). The V and J ends lost 0 bases and 6 bases respectively, with 18 bases between them. This CDR3 spans 17 amino acids. The germline V gene has CDR1 KGHDR and CDR2 SFDVKD. The CDR3 is CATSDLSGRGPWDTQYF. CDR3 coding DNA: TGTGCCACCAGTGATTTGAGCGGCAGGGGTCCATGGGATACGCAGTATTTT.

This clonotype was observed many times. The V call is TRBV7-2, the J call TRBJ1-5; no clear D. Germline V gene lookup returns CDR1 SGHTA and CDR2 FQGNSA. The ends were cut back, 5 bases at V and 3 bases at J, with 14 bases in the middle. The CDR3 runs to 15 residues. As DNA, the CDR3 is TGTGCCAGCAGCCGTACCCAAGGATACAATCAGCCCCAGCATTTT. It yields the protein CASSRTQGYNQPQHF.

This clonotype occurred a few times. The gene calls are TRBV29-1 and TRBJ1-1; no definite D call. The CDR3 is 11 amino acids. CDR1 and CDR2 from the germline V gene are SQVTM and ANQGSEA. Deletions cut 6 bases from V and 8 bases from J, with 13 bases between. The CDR3 nucleotides are TGCAGCGTCGCCGCCTCCCCCGAAGCTTTCTTT. The encoded protein is CSVAASPEAFF.